A single sample is the source of the 6 T cell receptor beta chains below, sequenced in a study of Ad26.COV2.S vaccination and SARS-CoV-2 variants. Assay: immunoSEQ multiplex PCR; the TCRdb copy retains only in-frame clones and omits some. The table shows 300,000 to 450,000 clones, with 85% occurring only once. Indicated treatment: some 20 received Ad26.COV2.S at low or high dose, single or two shots; 5 received placebo; per-sample allocation not given. Sampling was done on day 63 after the first vaccine or placebo injection. The sequencing here drew on peripheral blood, taken in a trial of Ad26.COV2.S vaccine versus placebo. The receptor source for this set is a person between 18 and 60 years old who received the Ad26.COV2.S COVID-19 vaccine or a placebo.

This chain uses TRBV6-5 with TRBJ2-7, with unresolved D. CDR3 length equals 15 residues. Trimming stripped 5 bases from V and 0 bases from J, with 14 bases between. CDR1 and CDR2 (germline): MNHEY, SVGAGI. The CDR3 DNA sequence: TGTGCCAGCAGTCCCGGACGGTGGAGCTCCTACGAGCAGTACTTC. As protein: CASSPGRWSSYEQYF.

This clone occurred once. The V gene is TRBV24-1, the J gene TRBJ2-2; 8 bases map to TRBD2. With V trimmed by 12 bases and J by 2 bases, 10 bases remained unmatched. This CDR3 comprises 15 residues. CDR1 is KGHDR, CDR2 SFDVKD, per germline. The CDR3 spells CAVSRTSPNTGELFF. The DNA of the CDR3 is TGTGCCGTCTCCCGGACTAGCCCTAACACCGGGGAGCTGTTTTTT.

The chain is built from TRBV2 and TRBJ1-1; 8 bases are a match to TRBD1. This CDR3 has 12 amino acids. Germline V gene sequence: CDR1 SNHLY, CDR2 FYNNEI. Unmatched junction bases numbered 4, after V lost 3 bases and J lost 10 bases. CDR3 region: CASSEPGGGAFF. The CDR3, as DNA: TGTGCCAGCAGTGAGCCAGGGGGCGGAGCTTTCTTT.

The chain recombines TRBV7-8 with TRBJ2-7; D not resolved. The V gene lost 1 base and the J gene lost 3 bases, with 10 bases spanning the gap. The V gene's germline CDR1 is SGHVS and CDR2 FQNEAQ. The CDR3 contains 14 residues. CDR3 nucleotides: TGTGCCAGCAGCTTAGAAGGGCGAAACTACGAGCAGTACTTC. This codes for CASSLEGRNYEQYF.

The gene calls are TRBV4-3 and TRBJ2-5, with 7 bases identical to TRBD2. The J segment lost 0 bases and the V segment lost 6 bases, leaving 7 bases of the junction unmatched. This CDR3 contains 15 residues. In germline, CDR1 is LGHNA, CDR2 YSLEER. For the CDR3, the DNA is TGCGCCAGCAGTCCATCCGGGACTAACCAAGAGACCCAGTACTTC. It encodes CASSPSGTNQETQYF.

The CDR3 here is CASSYSSGPNTEAFF. The DNA for the CDR3 is TGTGCCAGCAGTTACTCGTCAGGACCGAACACTGAAGCTTTCTTT. This chain uses TRBV6-5 with TRBJ1-1; D is unresolved. Trimming took 0 bases from V and 1 from J, leaving 9 bases between them. There are 15 residues in the CDR3. The germline gives CDR1 MNHEY, CDR2 SVGAGI.